This entry is about one TCR beta chain. The data derive from a study of cytomegalovirus exposure and HLA in healthy donors. Primers: 60 Vbeta forward and 13 Jbeta reverse. The repertoire was sequenced with immunoSEQ multiplex PCR; TCRdb's copy has only in-frame clones and lacks some. The sample consists of more than 95,000 clones, 60% to 85% of them appearing once. The TCR sequence derives from a man aged 30 to 45 in good health and CMV-seronegative. Sequenced: PBMCs.

The CDR3 loop is CATSRAPTGGSYEQYF. The CDR3 nucleotides read TGTGCCACCAGCAGAGCCCCGACAGGGGGCTCCTACGAGCAGTACTTC. The V gene is TRBV15, the J gene TRBJ2-7; 9 nucleotides align to TRBD1. The CDR3 covers 16 residues. In germline, CDR1 is LNHNV, CDR2 YYDKDF (reference sequence). Trimming took 1 base from V and 0 from J; bases not matched to a gene: 4.